This TCR beta chain came from a study of CD8 T cells in ankylosing spondylitis. V dropped 5 bases and J dropped 6 bases, with 8 bases sitting between them. Per the germline V gene, CDR1 is SGHTA and CDR2 is FQGNSA. This CDR3 has 12 amino acids. Each TCR beta library was made by quantitative 5'-RACE that incorporated molecular barcodes. One entry per CDR3 protein, called by TCRdb with MiXCR from the 5' RACE reads. The table records approximately 100,000 distinct CDR3 sequences, 24% of them present only once. The sequence was obtained from a male donor with ankylosing spondylitis. Sequencing was performed on synovial fluid, either unsorted or a sorted T cell fraction (not recorded which). The chain combines TRBV7-2 with TRBJ2-1; no reliable D call. CDR3 loop: CASSPESNEQFF. The CDR3 DNA is TGTGCCAGCAGCCCCGAGAGCAATGAGCAGTTCTTC.